A selection of T cell receptor beta chains follows, all from one sample in a study of monozygotic twins with inflammatory bowel disease. TCRdb re-called the 5' RACE reads, yielding one record per CDR3 amino acid sequence without DNA. Reported are about 380,000 distinct CDR3 sequences; the ten largest clones contain about 2.5%. Specimen: blood. These receptors were obtained from a human donor with ulcerative colitis or Crohn's disease, or a healthy co-twin of an affected twin (not recorded which). Both conserved end residues are part of each CDR3.

J | V | CDR3
TRBJ2-3 | TRBV7-6 | CASRLGLAGGTDTQYF
TRBJ2-7 | TRBV7-6 | CASSLGGQASSYEQYF
TRBJ2-7 | TRBV10-2 | CASRSGTSSYEQYF
TRBJ2-3 | TRBV3-1 | CASSQRGLVWSPSDTQYF
TRBJ2-7 | TRBV29-1 | CSVTGTSGSNSYEQYF
TRBJ2-3 | TRBV28 | CASSSTQASSTDTQYF
TRBJ2-7 | TRBV5-1 | CASSLALRTGGYEQYF
TRBJ2-7 | TRBV29-1 | CSVPGPIGEQYF
TRBJ2-1 | TRBV20-1 | CSAGTPGESNEQFF
TRBJ2-5 | TRBV7-2 | CASSSGTGWEETQYF
TRBJ2-7 | TRBV12-3/TRBV12-4 | CASSFIGVSYEQYF